The 17 T cell receptor beta chains given below trace back to one sample, sequenced in a study of blood T cell repertoires in COVID-19. Assay: immunoSEQ multiplex PCR; the TCRdb copy retains only in-frame clones and omits some. The profile shows under 350,000 clones, approximately 86% of them singletons. Material for sequencing was peripheral blood. The receptors here all came from a man aged 18 to 35 with active or convalescent COVID-19.

This chain joins TRBV4-2 and TRBJ2-1, with TRBD2 matching over 9 bases. Germline V gives CDR1 LGHNA, CDR2 YNFKEQ. The CDR3 loop spans 16 amino acids. Trimming cost V 1 base and J 8 bases; bases outside gene matches: 9. The CDR3 reads CASSQAGSGSTDEQFF. CDR3 sequence (DNA): TGTGCCAGCAGCCAAGCTGGTAGCGGGAGTACCGATGAGCAGTTCTTC.

This chain joins TRBV9 and TRBJ1-2; no definite D call. With 0 bases removed from V and 2 bases from J, the gap between germline ends came to 8 bases. Germline V gene sequence: CDR1 SGDLS, CDR2 YYNGEE. The CDR3 contains 14 residues. In DNA, the CDR3 is TGTGCCAGCAGCGTAGAATTACTCAACTATGGCTACACCTTC. Translation: CASSVELLNYGYTF.

This clone appeared a single time. The chain joins TRBV30 to TRBJ2-2; TRBD1 aligns across 7 bases. This CDR3 is built from 13 residues. The germline V gene has CDR1 GTSNPN and CDR2 SVGIG (reference sequence). V dropped 4 bases and J dropped 3; count of bases not matched to a gene: 2. Here the CDR3 reads CAWNRGHTGELFF. CDR3 nucleotides: TGTGCCTGGAACAGGGGTCACACCGGGGAGCTGTTTTTT.

The chain is built from TRBV11-3 and TRBJ2-7; D possibly corresponds to TRBD2 (5 bases). The germline V and J ends were trimmed by 3 bases and 7 bases, with 7 bases remaining between them. The CDR3 length is 11 residues. CDR1 is SGHNT, CDR2 YENEEA, per germline. The CDR3 DNA reads as TGTGCCAGCAGCTTCTGGGAGGAGCAGTACTTC. Translating gives CASSFWEEQYF. The whole variable domain, remainder taken from reference TRBV11-3 and TRBJ2-7, is EAGVVQSPRYKIIEKKQPVAFWCNPISGHNTLYWYLQNLGQGPELLIRYENEEAVDDSQLPKDRFSAERLKGVDSTLKIQPAELGDSAVYLCASSFWEEQYFGPGTRLTVT.

This rearrangement joins TRBV9 to TRBJ2-7, with a weak D call TRBD2 (5 bases). Trimming stripped 0 bases from V and 2 bases from J, with 12 bases between. The CDR3 covers 15 residues. Germline V gene sequence: CDR1 SGDLS, CDR2 YYNGEE. The CDR3 bases are TGTGCCAGCAGCGTAGGTGGAGGACCTCCCTACGAGCAGTACTTC. This gives the protein CASSVGGGPPYEQYF. Full variable domain (missing parts from reference TRBV9 and TRBJ2-7): DSGVTQTPKHLITATGQRVTLRCSPRSGDLSVYWYQQSLDQGLQFLIQYYNGEERAKGNILERFSAQQFPDLHSELNLSSLELGDSALYFCASSVGGGPPYEQYFGPGTRLTVT.

The rearrangement links TRBV7-2 to TRBJ2-5, with D perhaps TRBD2 (5 bases). The CDR3 covers 13 residues. The V gene lost 1 base and the J gene lost 5 bases, with 8 bases spanning the gap. CDR1 and CDR2 from the germline V gene are SGHTA and FQGNSA. The CDR3 loop is CASSLEGGETQYF. The CDR3 DNA follows: TGTGCCAGCAGCTTAGAGGGCGGGGAGACCCAGTACTTC.

The chain employs TRBV7-9 and TRBJ2-1; 10 bases line up with TRBD2. J was trimmed by 5 bases and V by 2 bases; bases with no gene match: 3. Per germline, CDR1 SEHNR and CDR2 FQNEAQ (reference sequence). The CDR3 has 15 amino acids. CDR3 in amino acids: CASSLLAGVHNEQFF. The CDR3 DNA reads TGTGCCAGCAGCTTACTAGCGGGAGTGCACAATGAGCAGTTCTTC.

The CDR3: CSAGTSNQPQHF. The CDR3 nucleotides are TGCAGCGCCGGGACATCCAATCAGCCCCAGCATTTT. This chain links TRBV29-1 with TRBJ1-5; a possible D gene is TRBD1 (6 bases). The CDR3 sequence is 12 residues long. V dropped 7 bases and J dropped 3 bases, with 10 bases sitting between them. Per the germline V gene, CDR1 is SQVTM and CDR2 is ANQGSEA.

V gene TRBV27 combines with J gene TRBJ2-7, with 8 nucleotides matching TRBD2. Germline CDR1 is MNHEY and CDR2 is SMNVEV (reference sequence). The CDR3 runs to 13 residues. V lost 5 bases, J lost 3 bases, and 3 bases stayed unmatched. This CDR3 reads CASSVSGGYEQYF. The CDR3 DNA reads TGTGCCAGCAGTGTCAGCGGGGGCTACGAGCAGTACTTC.

CDR3 region: CSGLTVFYGYTF. CDR3 coding DNA: TGCAGCGGGTTAACAGTCTTCTATGGCTACACCTTC. The chain combines TRBV29-1 with TRBJ1-2; D not certain. Looked up from germline, CDR1 is SQVTM and CDR2 is ANQGSEA. With 7 bases removed from V and 4 bases from J, the gap between germline ends came to 13 bases. The length of the CDR3 is 12 residues.

The gene calls are TRBV5-1 and TRBJ1-5; TRBD1 might be the D (5 bases). The CDR3 consists of 14 residues. The germline V gene has CDR1 SGHRS and CDR2 YFSETQ. V lost 5 bases and J lost 3, with 12 bases in between. CDR3 residues: CASSIDSDNQPQHF. The DNA for the CDR3 is TGCGCCAGCAGTATTGACAGCGACAATCAGCCCCAGCATTTT.

The chain recombines TRBV6-6 with TRBJ1-1; 9 bases line up with TRBD1. J was trimmed by 5 bases and V by 9 bases; bases with no gene match: 7. This CDR3 has 13 residues. The germline V gene has CDR1 MNHNY and CDR2 SVGAGI (reference sequence). The CDR3 nucleotides read TGTGCCAGTGACGGGACAGGGACGACTGAAGCTTTCTTT. It codes for CASDGTGTTEAFF.

The rearrangement links TRBV2 to TRBJ2-2, with TRBD1 matching 7 bases. This CDR3 contains 13 residues. With V trimmed by 9 bases and J by 2 bases, 3 bases remained unmatched. Germline V gives CDR1 SNHLY, CDR2 FYNNEI. The CDR3 region has the DNA TGTGCCAGTGGGACAGTCAACACCGGGGAGCTGTTTTTT. Translation gives CASGTVNTGELFF.

J is TRBJ2-1 and V is TRBV5-4; D gene unclear. The CDR3 runs 13 residues. The V gene's germline CDR1 is SGHNT and CDR2 YYREEE (reference sequence). With 3 bases removed from V and 8 bases from J, the gap between germline ends came to 12 bases. The CDR3: CASSSREADEQFF. In DNA, the CDR3 is TGTGCCAGCAGCTCCCGAGAGGCGGATGAGCAGTTCTTC.

This sequence joins TRBV12-3 or TRBV12-4 and TRBJ2-5; TRBD2 might be the D (5 bases). V gave up 4 bases and J gave up 5 bases, with 8 bases separating them. This CDR3 has 12 amino acids. The CDR3: CASSSQRETQYF. In nucleotides, the CDR3 is TGTGCCAGCAGTTCCCAGCGGGAGACCCAGTACTTC.

This clone appeared a single time. The chain uses TRBV30 and TRBJ1-1; D remains ambiguous. CDR3 length: 11 residues. V was shortened by 4 bases and J by 1 base, with 4 bases between the two germline ends. Germline V gives CDR1 GTSNPN, CDR2 SVGIG (reference sequence). In DNA form, the CDR3 reads TGTGCCTGGAACTCGAACACTGAAGCTTTCTTT. It specifies CAWNSNTEAFF. The full variable domain, in which reference TRBV30 and TRBJ1-1 provide the parts outside the CDR3, is SQTIHQWPATLVQPVGSPLSLECTVEGTSNPNLYWYRQAAGRGLQLLFYSVGIGQISSEVPQNLSASRPQDRQFILSSKKLLLSDSGFYLCAWNSNTEAFFGQGTRLTVV.

The chain is built from TRBV7-3 and TRBJ2-1; tentatively, D is TRBD2 (5 bases). The V and J ends lost 5 bases and 7 bases respectively, with 36 bases between them. The CDR3 consists of 21 residues. The germline V gene has CDR1 SGHTA and CDR2 FQGTGA. CDR3 region: CASSPRYQVGLGVGLENEQFF. DNA of the CDR3: TGTGCCAGCAGCCCCCGCTACCAGGTGGGTTTGGGAGTTGGATTGGAAAATGAGCAGTTCTTC. Full variable domain (outside the CDR3, taken from reference TRBV7-3 and TRBJ2-1): GAGVSQTPSNKVTEKGKYVELRCDPISGHTALYWYRQSLGQGPEFLIYFQGTGAADDSGLPNDRFFAVRPEGSVSTLKIQRTERGDSAVYLCASSPRYQVGLGVGLENEQFFGPGTRLTVL.